This T cell receptor (beta chain) was retrieved from a study of T cell changes during pregnancy in multiple sclerosis. Germline lookup yields CDR1 MNHNS and CDR2 SASEGT. The CDR3 extends over 14 amino acids. The ends lost 8 bases at V and 2 bases at J; junction bases unmatched: 8. Sequenced by immunoSEQ multiplex PCR; TCRdb stores in-frame clones only, minus some. The data show 58,000 or so clones, 90% seen once. This clone was detected a few times. The sample here was peripheral blood, taken in the first trimester of pregnancy. The chain employs TRBV6-1 and TRBJ1-1, with 7 nucleotides matching TRBD1. This clonotype originated in a female donor in good health, enrolled as a control in a pregnancy study. CDR3 region: CASLRTGGNTEAFF. Here the CDR3 DNA reads TGTGCCAGCTTGAGGACAGGCGGAAACACTGAAGCTTTCTTT.